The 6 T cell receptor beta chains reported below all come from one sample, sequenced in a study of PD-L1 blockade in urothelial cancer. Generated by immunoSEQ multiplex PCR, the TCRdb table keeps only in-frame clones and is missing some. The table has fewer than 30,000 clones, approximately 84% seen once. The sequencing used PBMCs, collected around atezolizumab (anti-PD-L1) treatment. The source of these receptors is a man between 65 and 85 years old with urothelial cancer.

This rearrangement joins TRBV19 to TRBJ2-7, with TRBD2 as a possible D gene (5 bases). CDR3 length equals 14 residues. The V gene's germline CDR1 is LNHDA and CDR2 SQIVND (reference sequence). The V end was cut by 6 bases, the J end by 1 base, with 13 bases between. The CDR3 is CASSLTRVSYEQYF. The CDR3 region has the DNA TGTGCCAGTAGCCTGACGAGGGTATCCTACGAGCAGTACTTC.

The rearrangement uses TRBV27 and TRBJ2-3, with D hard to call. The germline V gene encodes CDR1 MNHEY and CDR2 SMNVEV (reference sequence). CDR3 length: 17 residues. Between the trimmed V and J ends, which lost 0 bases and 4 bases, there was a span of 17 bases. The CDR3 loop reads CASSLSGIPSGPDTQYF. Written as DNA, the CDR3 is TGTGCCAGCAGTTTATCTGGAATACCTTCGGGTCCAGATACGCAGTATTTT.

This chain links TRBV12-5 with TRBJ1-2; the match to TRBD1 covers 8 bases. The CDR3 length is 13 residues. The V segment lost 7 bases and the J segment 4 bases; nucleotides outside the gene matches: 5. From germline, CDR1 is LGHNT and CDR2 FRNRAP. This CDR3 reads CASAQGAGYGYTF. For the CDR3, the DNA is TGTGCTAGTGCCCAGGGGGCTGGCTATGGCTACACCTTC.

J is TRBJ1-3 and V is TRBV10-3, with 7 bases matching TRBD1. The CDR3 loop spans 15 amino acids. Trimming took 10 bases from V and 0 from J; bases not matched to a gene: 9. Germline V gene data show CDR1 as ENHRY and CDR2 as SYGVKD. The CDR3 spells CATGDRAHSGNTIYF. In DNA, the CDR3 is TGTGCCACCGGGGACAGAGCCCACTCTGGAAACACCATATATTTT.

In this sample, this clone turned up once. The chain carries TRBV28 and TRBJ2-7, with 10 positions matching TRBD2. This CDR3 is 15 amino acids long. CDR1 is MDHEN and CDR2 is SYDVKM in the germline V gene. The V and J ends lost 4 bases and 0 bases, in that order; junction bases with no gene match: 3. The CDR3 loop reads CASSSWTSGSYEQYF. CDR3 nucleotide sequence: TGTGCCAGCAGTTCGTGGACTAGCGGCTCCTACGAGCAGTACTTC.

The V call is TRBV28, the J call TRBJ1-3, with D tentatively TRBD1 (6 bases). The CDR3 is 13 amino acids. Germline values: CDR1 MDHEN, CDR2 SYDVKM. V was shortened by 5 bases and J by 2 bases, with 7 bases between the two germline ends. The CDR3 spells CASSRTAGNTIYF. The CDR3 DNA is TGTGCCAGCAGTCGGACAGCTGGAAACACCATATATTTT.